The 9 T cell receptor beta chains given below trace back to one sample, sequenced in a study of cytomegalovirus exposure and HLA in healthy donors. Method: immunoSEQ multiplex PCR; TCRdb's copy keeps in-frame clones and lacks some. The sample includes some 140,000 clones, 89% of them seen just once. Sequencing was done on a sample of PBMCs. These receptors were collected from a woman under 30 in good health and CMV-seropositive.

The rearrangement uses TRBV28 and TRBJ1-2, with D uncertain. CDR3 length: 12 amino acids. V was trimmed by 7 bases and J by 4 bases, leaving 10 bases between them. Germline V gene data show CDR1 as MDHEN and CDR2 as SYDVKM. For the CDR3, the DNA is TGTGCCAGCATTGGCAGGCTCTATGGCTACACCTTC. Translation: CASIGRLYGYTF.

The J gene is TRBJ2-7, the V gene TRBV30; tentative D call: TRBD2 (6 bases). Germline V CDR1 and CDR2: GTSNPN, SVGIG (reference sequence). Trimming took 0 bases from V and 12 from J, leaving 18 bases between them. CDR3 length: 13 amino acids. The CDR3 nucleotides are TGTGCCTGGAGTGTTGGAATGAGCCGCGGGGCGTACTTC. Translation: CAWSVGMSRGAYF.

This chain links TRBV6-4 with TRBJ1-4; D perhaps matches TRBD1 (5 bases). V lost 8 bases and J lost 2, with 24 bases in between. Germline-derived CDR1 and CDR2 are MRHNA and SNTAGT. The CDR3 totals 18 residues. Here the CDR3 DNA reads TGTGCCAGCGTATTACCATGGGGGGAGTCGAGGACTAATGAAAAACTGTTTTTT. This codes for CASVLPWGESRTNEKLFF.

The chain couples TRBV18 to TRBJ1-5; possibly TRBD1 for D (5 bases). Germline CDR1 reads KGHSH; CDR2 reads LQKENI. V lost 1 base to trimming and J lost 1 base, with 11 bases between them. The CDR3 totals 16 residues. CDR3 DNA sequence: TGTGCCAGCTCACCACAGGGGCGGCACAGCAATCAGCCCCAGCATTTT. It is translated as CASSPQGRHSNQPQHF.

The gene calls are TRBV28 and TRBJ1-5, with unresolved D. V gave up 3 bases and J gave up 0 bases, with 12 bases separating them. CDR1 MDHEN and CDR2 SYDVKM come from the germline V gene. The CDR3 length is 16 residues. CDR3 bases: TGTGCCAGCAGTTTGGTTCAACAGTTTAGCAATCAGCCCCAGCATTTT. This encodes CASSLVQQFSNQPQHF.

The CDR3 sequence: CASTGTPGQGYYTF. For the CDR3, the DNA is TGTGCCAGCACTGGTACTCCGGGACAGGGATACTACACCTTC. The chain uses TRBV6-4 and TRBJ1-2; 9 nucleotides agree with TRBD1. V shed 7 bases, J shed 10 bases, and the junction held 13 bases outside the gene matches. Looked up from germline, CDR1 is MRHNA and CDR2 is SNTAGT. This CDR3 has 14 amino acids.

V usage is TRBV9 and J usage is TRBJ2-1, with TRBD2 identical over 8 bases. Germline CDR1 reads SGDLS; CDR2 reads YYNGEE. The V gene end was trimmed by 7 bases and the J gene end by 8 bases; junction bases not matched to a gene: 20. The CDR3 runs 17 residues. In DNA form, the CDR3 reads TGTGCCAGCTCTAGGTCGTTCTCCGGGACTAGGGGCGATGAGCAGTTCTTC. This encodes CASSRSFSGTRGDEQFF.

The chain uses TRBV10-2 and TRBJ2-2; 9 nucleotides line up with TRBD1. The V gene end was trimmed by 0 bases and the J gene end by 7 bases; junction bases not matched to a gene: 3. Germline CDR1 WSHSY, CDR2 SAAADI. The CDR3 sequence is 15 residues long. The CDR3 region is CASSESGTGIGELFF. CDR3 nucleotides: TGCGCCAGCAGTGAGTCCGGGACAGGGATCGGGGAGCTGTTTTTT.

The chain is built from TRBV30 and TRBJ1-4; D gene uncertain. The CDR3 loop spans 12 amino acids. The germline V gene encodes CDR1 GTSNPN and CDR2 SVGIG (reference sequence). Trimming pared 2 bases from V and 5 bases from J, leaving 6 bases between. The CDR3 sequence: CAWSPRNEKLFF. DNA for the CDR3: TGTGCCTGGAGTCCCAGGAATGAAAAACTGTTTTTT. The variable domain in full, with the rest retrieved from reference TRBV30 and TRBJ1-4, is SQTIHQWPATLVQPVGSPLSLECTVEGTSNPNLYWYRQAAGRGLQLLFYSVGIGQISSEVPQNLSASRPQDRQFILSSKKLLLSDSGFYLCAWSPRNEKLFFGSGTQLSVL.